Shown below are 21 T cell receptor beta chains from a single sample sequenced in a study of T-cell reconstitution after alpha-beta-depleted transplantation in children (dated by TCRdb to the mid-2010s). The library relied on PCR. Sequencing was carried out with an Illumina HiSeq 2500. To normalize quantification of the TCRbeta repertoire, the TCR libraries were built with molecular barcoding that relied on unique molecular identifiers. The public reads were run again by TCRdb, first through fastp at Q25 and then through MiXCR, and only productive beta chains were kept. Here each entry gathers all rows of one CDR3 protein and keeps the most common genes and DNA. The sample profile shows some 290,000 distinct CDR3 sequences; approximately 9.8% of them were found once. Roughly a tenth of the sample is held by the ten biggest clonotypes. Material: PBMCs from the stem cell graft donor, obtained from the stem cell graft. The receptors stem from a human donor who donated a stem cell graft to a child with SCID.

This chain connects TRBV12-3 or TRBV12-4 to TRBJ2-1; 9 bases are shared with TRBD1. This CDR3 spans 11 amino acids. V lost 4 bases, J lost 14 bases, and 3 bases stayed unmatched. As DNA, the CDR3 is TGTGCCAGCAGTTCACAGGGGGCTGAGTTCTTC. Translation: CASSSQGAEFF.

This clonotype turned up a few times. The chain employs TRBV4-1 and TRBJ2-5, with 7 bases lining up with TRBD1. Germline CDR1 MGHRA, CDR2 YSYEKL. The length of the CDR3 is 16 residues. V lost 1 base, J lost 4 bases, and 9 bases stayed unmatched. The CDR3 DNA is TGCGCCAGCAGCCAAGCCCCGACAGGGAGTTTAGAGACCCAGTACTTC. This codes for CASSQAPTGSLETQYF.

Written as DNA, the CDR3 is TGTGCCAGCTGCTGGGGGGGACTGGGAGTTGAGCAGTTCTTC. Translated, it gives CASCWGGLGVEQFF. This sequence joins TRBV12-3 or TRBV12-4 and TRBJ2-1; TRBD2 agrees at 7 bases. Unmatched junction bases numbered 13, after V lost 8 bases and J lost 9 bases. This CDR3 contains 14 residues.

The rearrangement links TRBV5-5 to TRBJ2-5; 7 positions agree with TRBD1. V was pared by 0 bases and J by 2 bases, with 7 bases of the junction left unmatched. This CDR3 region has 16 residues. The germline V gene has CDR1 SGHKS and CDR2 YYEKEE (reference sequence). The CDR3 here is CASSLGSGRGQETQYF. The DNA of the CDR3 is TGTGCCAGCAGCTTGGGCTCGGGCAGGGGGCAAGAGACCCAGTACTTC.

The CDR3 loop reads CASSNGVYNEQFF. CDR3 nucleotide sequence: TGTGCCAGCAGCAACGGGGTCTACAATGAGCAGTTCTTC. The chain joins TRBV7-9 to TRBJ2-1, with a weak D call TRBD2 (5 bases). The germline V and J ends were trimmed by 5 bases and 3 bases, with 8 bases remaining between them. The CDR3 runs 13 residues. Germline-derived CDR1 and CDR2 are SEHNR and FQNEAQ (reference sequence).

The gene calls are TRBV27 and TRBJ2-5; 8 bases line up with TRBD2. CDR1 and CDR2 from the germline V gene are MNHEY and SMNVEV (reference sequence). The CDR3 contains 14 residues. V was pared by 5 bases and J by 4 bases, with 6 bases of the junction left unmatched. In DNA form, the CDR3 reads TGTGCCAGCAGTCGGGGGGGCGTTAGAGAGACCCAGTACTTC. It codes for CASSRGGVRETQYF.

This clonotype was detected a few times. The chain employs TRBV5-1 and TRBJ2-3; D perhaps matches TRBD1 (6 bases). With 4 bases removed from V and 2 bases from J, the gap between germline ends came to 14 bases. Germline CDR1 SGHRS, CDR2 YFSETQ. This CDR3 contains 15 residues. CDR3 nucleotide sequence: TGCGCCAGCAGCCTACAGGGTGGGGACACAGATACGCAGTATTTT. Translated, it gives CASSLQGGDTDTQYF.

The rearrangement links TRBV19 to TRBJ2-1; perhaps TRBD1 as D (7 bases). Germline CDR1 and CDR2: LNHDA and SQIVND (reference sequence). The V and J ends lost 3 bases and 1 base respectively, with 13 bases between them. CDR3 size: 16 residues. Here the CDR3 reads CASSITGDSSYNEQFF. The CDR3, as DNA: TGTGCCAGTAGTATTACAGGGGACTCTTCCTACAATGAGCAGTTCTTC.

The V call is TRBV5-1, the J call TRBJ2-1; D is unresolved. The germline V gene encodes CDR1 SGHRS and CDR2 YFSETQ. Deletions cut 3 bases from V and 1 base from J, with 14 bases between. This CDR3 contains 16 residues. Written as DNA, the CDR3 is TGCGCCAGCAGCTCTCCGGATGTTGTTTCCTACAATGAGCAGTTCTTC. Its protein product is CASSSPDVVSYNEQFF. Variable domain in full (rest from reference TRBV5-1 and TRBJ2-1): KAGVTQTPRYLIKTRGQQVTLSCSPISGHRSVSWYQQTPGQGLQFLFEYFSETQRNKGNFPGRFSGRQFSNSRSEMNVSTLELGDSALYLCASSSPDVVSYNEQFFGPGTRLTVL.

This clonotype was detected only a few times. The chain carries TRBV3-1 and TRBJ2-3, with TRBD1 as a possible D gene (7 bases). CDR3 length: 14 residues. V was pared by 5 bases and J by 2 bases, with 11 bases between. The germline CDR1 and CDR2 sequences are LGHDT and YNNKEL (reference sequence). The DNA of the CDR3 is TGTGCCAGCAGCGCGGGACAGTTCACAGATACGCAGTATTTT. Translated: CASSAGQFTDTQYF.

Note on this clonotype: This may arise from a read error, as a much more abundant clone is one base away. The CDR3 nucleotides read TGTGCCAGCGGCCAATATAGGGACCTCCCATCTTTT. It codes for CASGQYRDLPSF. The V call is TRBV12-3 or TRBV12-4, the J call TRBJ2-3; the D gene could be TRBD1 or TRBD2 (5 bases each). The CDR3 length is 12 residues.

This clonotype was seen ten or more times. The chain joins TRBV20-1 to TRBJ1-6; TRBD1 is a possible D gene (5 bases). The ends were cut back, 4 bases at V and 10 bases at J, with 17 bases in the middle. Germline-derived CDR1 and CDR2 are DFQATT and SNEGSKA (reference sequence). This CDR3 comprises 14 residues. In DNA, the CDR3 is TGCAGTGCTAAGCAAGGGGTAGCTGGGTCACCCCTCCACTTT. This encodes CSAKQGVAGSPLHF.

The rearrangement uses TRBV10-3 and TRBJ2-7; 8 nucleotides align to TRBD1. Per germline, CDR1 ENHRY and CDR2 SYGVKD. The CDR3 sequence is 15 residues long. V was pared by 3 bases and J by 2 bases, with 6 bases of the junction left unmatched. CDR3 amino acids: CAISDRQGITYEQYF. DNA for the CDR3: TGTGCCATCAGTGATCGACAGGGGATTACCTACGAGCAGTACTTC.

This clonotype was counted many times. This chain joins TRBV29-1 and TRBJ1-1; D not certain. The CDR3 has 10 residues. Germline CDR1 SQVTM, CDR2 ANQGSEA. V lost 7 bases and J lost 7, with 10 bases in between. CDR3: CSAVEGEAFF. In DNA, the CDR3 is TGCAGCGCCGTGGAGGGTGAAGCTTTCTTT.

This clonotype occurred a few times. The V and J genes are TRBV7-2 and TRBJ1-2, with D unresolved. This CDR3 comprises 12 residues. CDR1 is SGHTA and CDR2 is FQGNSA in the germline V gene. The V gene lost 2 bases and the J gene lost 8 bases, with 9 bases spanning the gap. The CDR3 loop reads CASSLFPGGYTF. The DNA for the CDR3 is TGTGCCAGCAGCTTATTCCCTGGGGGCTACACCTTC.

This clonotype was seen a handful of times. V and J are TRBV7-9 and TRBJ1-2; no firm D call. The CDR3 sequence is 14 residues long. From germline, CDR1 is SEHNR and CDR2 FQNEAQ (reference sequence). Trimming cost V 7 bases and J 1 base, with 13 bases left between them. Here the CDR3 DNA reads TGTGCCAGCACCGAACCGGGCGATAACTATGGCTACACCTTC. Its translation is CASTEPGDNYGYTF.

This clonotype has just a few counts. The chain couples TRBV18 to TRBJ2-2; tentative D call: TRBD1 (6 bases). V was pared by 1 base and J by 0 bases, with 9 bases between. This CDR3 has 16 residues. Germline V CDR1 and CDR2: KGHSH, LQKENI. The DNA for the CDR3 is TGTGCCAGCTCACCACTGGGGGCAGCGAACACCGGGGAGCTGTTTTTT. Amino acids: CASSPLGAANTGELFF.

The gene calls are TRBV5-1 and TRBJ2-3, with D unclear. Germline CDR1 reads SGHRS; CDR2 reads YFSETQ. Trimming left V 0 bases short and J 1 base short, with 6 bases between. The CDR3 length is 14 residues. This CDR3 reads CASSLGGRTDTQYF. CDR3 sequence (DNA): TGCGCCAGCAGCTTGGGAGGACGCACAGATACGCAGTATTTT. Drawing the rest from reference TRBV5-1 and TRBJ2-3, the complete variable domain is KAGVTQTPRYLIKTRGQQVTLSCSPISGHRSVSWYQQTPGQGLQFLFEYFSETQRNKGNFPGRFSGRQFSNSRSEMNVSTLELGDSALYLCASSLGGRTDTQYFGPGTRLTVL.

Comments on this clonotype: The junction and the germline gene differ at one end; a read error may be behind it. V and J are TRBV7-7 and TRBJ2-2; maybe TRBD2 (6 bases). Germline lookup yields CDR1 SSHAT and CDR2 FNYEAQ (reference sequence). CDR3 size: 16 residues. The CDR3 loop is CASRSQAGSNGGELFF. The CDR3 nucleotides read TGTGCTAGCAGGTCACAGGCGGGGTCAAACGGCGGGGAGCTGTTTTTT.

The table lists this clonotype with a few counts. This chain connects TRBV5-1 to TRBJ2-7, with 11 bases fitting TRBD2. The CDR3 length is 15 residues. The V gene's germline CDR1 is SGHRS and CDR2 YFSETQ. J gave up 2 bases and V 3 bases, and 4 bases lay outside the gene matches. The CDR3 coding sequence is TGCGCCAGCAGCTCTAGCGGGGGGAAACCCTACGAGCAGTACTTC. Translated: CASSSSGGKPYEQYF.

This clonotype was counted many times. This chain joins TRBV7-6 and TRBJ2-2; 7 bases agree with TRBD1. V lost 1 base and J lost 3; bases outside the gene matches: 2. Germline CDR1 and CDR2: SGHVS and FNYEAQ. CDR3 length: 15 amino acids. The CDR3 protein is CASSLVQGDTGELFF. In DNA, the CDR3 is TGTGCCAGCAGCTTAGTTCAGGGGGACACCGGGGAGCTGTTTTTT. The variable domain in full, with the rest retrieved from reference TRBV7-6 and TRBJ2-2, is GAGVSQSPRYKVTKRGQDVALRCDPISGHVSLYWYRQALGQGPEFLTYFNYEAQQDKSGLPNDRFSAERPEGSISTLTIQRTEQRDSAMYRCASSLVQGDTGELFFGEGSRLTVL.